The entry below gives a single TCR beta chain sequence along with its context. This clonotype showed up many times. The clone's antigen remains unknown. Per-base qualities were not stored, and no clone one base away is much larger. The data derive from a study of human T cells and chemical hapten exposure (dated by TCRdb to the early 2020s). About the study as a whole: Libraries were combined into a pool for sequencing, and differences in TCR yield between samples came mainly from small differences in library volumes within the pool. The study tracked peripheral blood TCR repertoire changes in vivo during primary and secondary sensitization to the hapten diphenylcyclopropenone (DPC) in alopecia patients. Each blood RNA sample was used to sequence both TCR alpha and TCR beta chains.

The label giving this sample's time point can be read as: healthy volunteer bleed at 6 weeks. Unfractionated whole blood was collected in Tempus Blood RNA tubes, and total RNA was extracted from that blood. Roughly 5 healthy volunteers were used as TCR sequencing controls and were bled at day 0, 2 weeks and 6 weeks. The study at large found these results: The number of TCRs above 1 in 1000 frequency did not change with DPC sensitization; there was no evidence of global repertoire structure alterations. Repeated subsampling changed both the strength of the expansion versus patch-test correlation and the threshold at which that correlation became significant.

Library creation used RACE. The instrument given in TCRdb is NextSeq 500. During library preparation, unique molecular identifiers were attached to individual cDNA molecules so that TCRs could be counted quantitatively and reproducibly. Concerning the study's data processing: A median of about 100,000 TCRs per sample was observed, with a range of about 23,224 to 690,600. V, J and CDR3 annotation of the TCR reads was carried out using the Decombinator software suite. To make PS versus PT1 abundance plots, every sample was subsampled to the same number of TCRs (28,000). Expanded TCRs were defined as absent before sensitization and observed at least eight times at the 2-week time point. The raw public reads went through TCRdb reprocessing: fastp at Q25, MiXCR clone calling, in-frame beta chains kept. Entries that share a CDR3 protein sequence are merged under the most common genes and DNA. These V and J calls rely on TCRdb rather than the paper's analysis. For this sample the table gives some 65,000 distinct CDR3 sequences, of which around 6.1% were detected only once. The top ten clones comprise just under 3.5% of the sample.

Relative to germline, V is missing 5 bases and J is missing 3 bases, with 3 bases of the junction outside any gene match. The CDR3 has 14 amino acids, counting the end cysteine and phenylalanine. Just CDR3 DNA is preserved here, 42 bases in frame from base 1. CDR1 MNHEY and CDR2 SVGEGT were looked up in the germline V gene. The TCR sequence derives from a female donor in good health. Some clones in this sample may be carry-over from other donors' samples. Sample: whole blood. This chain joins TRBV6-2 or TRBV6-3 to TRBJ2-2, with TRBD1 matching 7 junction bases. The CDR3 reads as follows: CASSPGQYTGELFF. The nucleotides read TGTGCCAGCAGTCCGGGACAGTACACCGGGGAGCTGTTTTTT.